This TCR beta chain came from a study of blood T cell repertoires in COVID-19. CDR1 and CDR2 from the germline V gene are SQVTM and ANQGSEA. This CDR3 has 11 residues. As handled by the study authors: The assay estimated nucleated cells by amplifying reference gene primers. The protocol was immunoSEQ multiplex PCR, while the TCRdb copy is restricted to in-frame clones and leaves out a portion. D and trimming were read from the DNA, whereas the V and J calls and clone size are those reported in that table. The table has about 100,000 clones, approximately 88% seen once; the top ten hold over 8.5%. Sequences were obtained from peripheral blood. The rearrangement links TRBV29-1 to TRBJ2-1, with 9 bases aligning to TRBD2. The TCR comes from a man aged 80 or over with acute or convalescent COVID-19. This CDR3 reads CSGTSSYEQFF. Written as DNA, the CDR3 is TGCTCAGGGACTAGCTCATATGAGCAGTTCTTC.